This entry concerns a single TCR beta chain. Its specificity is unknown. This table comes from immunoSEQ multiplex PCR, and its TCRdb copy is limited to in-frame clones, with some not included. Among 200,000 or so clones listed, about nine tenths were seen once. This specimen comes from a study of cytomegalovirus exposure and HLA in healthy donors. Whole-study findings and limits: Subsequent analysis of the approximately 120 validation repertoires found a tendency for first-cohort TCR clusters to co-occur. It was about 150 TCR beta chains that were listed as cytomegalovirus-associated.

Germline V gene data show CDR1 as LGHNA and CDR2 as YNFKEQ. The CDR3 is 15 amino acids. Germline trimming cut 5 bases from V and 5 bases from J; bases unmatched to any gene: 7. The clonotype was recovered from a woman aged 18 to 35 in good health and CMV-seropositive. The chain combines TRBV4-2 with TRBJ2-2; 8 bases match TRBD2. Sequenced input: PBMCs. CDR3 region: CASSFTGLGTGELFF. CDR3 in DNA: TGTGCCAGCAGCTTCACGGGACTAGGGACCGGGGAGCTGTTTTTT.